The present entry profiles one T cell receptor beta chain with its context. CDR3 length: 13 residues. CDR1 and CDR2 (germline): SGHRS, YFSETQ. Trimming cost V 2 bases and J 3 bases, with 6 bases left between them. The entry originates in a study of CD8+ T cells in alopecia areata. For the study at large: Treated individuals took tofacitinib by mouth, 5 to 10 mg twice daily.

Extracted RNA was reverse transcribed, and the resulting cDNA served as sequencing template. This table comes from immunoSEQ multiplex PCR, and its TCRdb copy is limited to in-frame clones, with some not included. The sample includes around 250,000 clones, roughly two thirds seen only once; the top ten take under 1.5%. This chain joins TRBV5-1 and TRBJ2-1; D gene uncertain. This TCR was sampled from a human donor with alopecia areata. Here the sequenced sample was CD4+ T cells sorted from blood, taken at week 0. The CDR3 is CASSFGGYNEQFF. DNA for the CDR3: TGCGCCAGCAGCTTCGGCGGCTACAATGAGCAGTTCTTC.